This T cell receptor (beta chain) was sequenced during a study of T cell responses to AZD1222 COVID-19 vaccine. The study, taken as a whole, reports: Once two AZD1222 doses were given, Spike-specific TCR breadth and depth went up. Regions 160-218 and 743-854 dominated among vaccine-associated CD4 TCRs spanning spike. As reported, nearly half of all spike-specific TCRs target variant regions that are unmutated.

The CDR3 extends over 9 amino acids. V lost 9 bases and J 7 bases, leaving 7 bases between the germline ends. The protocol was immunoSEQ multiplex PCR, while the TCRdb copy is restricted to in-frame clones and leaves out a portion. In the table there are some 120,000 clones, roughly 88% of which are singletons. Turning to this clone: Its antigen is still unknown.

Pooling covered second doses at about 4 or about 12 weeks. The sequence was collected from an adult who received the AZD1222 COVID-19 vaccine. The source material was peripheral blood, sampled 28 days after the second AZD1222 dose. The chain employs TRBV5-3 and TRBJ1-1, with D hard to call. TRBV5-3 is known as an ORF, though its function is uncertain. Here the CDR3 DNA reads TGTGCCACGATTGTTGAAGCTTTCTTT. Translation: CATIVEAFF.